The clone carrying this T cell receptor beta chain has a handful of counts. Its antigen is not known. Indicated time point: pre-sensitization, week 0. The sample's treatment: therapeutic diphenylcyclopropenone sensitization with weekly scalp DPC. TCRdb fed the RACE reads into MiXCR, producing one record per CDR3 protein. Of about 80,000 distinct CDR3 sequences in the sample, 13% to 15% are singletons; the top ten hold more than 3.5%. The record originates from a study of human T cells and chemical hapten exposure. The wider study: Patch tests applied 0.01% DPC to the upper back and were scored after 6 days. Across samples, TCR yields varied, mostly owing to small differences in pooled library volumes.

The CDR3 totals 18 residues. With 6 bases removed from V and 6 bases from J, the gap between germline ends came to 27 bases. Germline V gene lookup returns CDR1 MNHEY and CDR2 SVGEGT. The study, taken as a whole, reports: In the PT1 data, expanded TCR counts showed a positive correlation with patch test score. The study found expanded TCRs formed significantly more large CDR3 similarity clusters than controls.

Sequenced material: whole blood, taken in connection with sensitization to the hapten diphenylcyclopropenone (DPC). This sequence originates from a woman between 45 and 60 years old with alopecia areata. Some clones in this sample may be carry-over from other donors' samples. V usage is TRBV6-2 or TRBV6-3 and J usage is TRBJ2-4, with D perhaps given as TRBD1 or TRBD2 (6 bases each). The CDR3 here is CASSGRTRARGLGNIQYF. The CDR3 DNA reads TGTGCCAGCAGCGGCCGGACGCGGGCCCGGGGGCTGGGAAACATTCAGTACTTC.